The 10 T cell receptor beta chains below were found in one sample sequenced in a study of cytomegalovirus exposure and HLA in healthy donors. The PCR ran on 60 Vbeta and 13 Jbeta primers. Generated by immunoSEQ multiplex PCR, the TCRdb table keeps only in-frame clones and is missing some. This table holds about 150,000 clones, around 73% found once. Sequenced: PBMCs. The receptors derive from a male donor in good health and CMV-seronegative.

The chain carries TRBV5-1 and TRBJ1-1; D is uncertain. The V gene lost 0 bases and the J gene lost 4 bases, with 10 bases spanning the gap. This CDR3 comprises 14 residues. The germline V gene encodes CDR1 SGHRS and CDR2 YFSETQ. CDR3 sequence: CASSLDYGSTEAFF. The CDR3 DNA is TGCGCCAGCAGCTTGGACTACGGGAGCACTGAAGCTTTCTTT. The whole variable domain, filled in from reference TRBV5-1 and TRBJ1-1, reads KAGVTQTPRYLIKTRGQQVTLSCSPISGHRSVSWYQQTPGQGLQFLFEYFSETQRNKGNFPGRFSGRQFSNSRSEMNVSTLELGDSALYLCASSLDYGSTEAFFGQGTRLTVV.

The J gene is TRBJ2-5, the V gene TRBV11-3; 7 positions agree with TRBD1. The germline V gene has CDR1 SGHNT and CDR2 YENEEA. This CDR3 contains 13 residues. The V and J ends lost 5 bases and 3 bases, in that order; junction bases with no gene match: 3. DNA for the CDR3: TGTGCCAGCAGCATTACAGGGGAAGAGACCCAGTACTTC. Translation: CASSITGEETQYF.

This clone has a handful of counts. The V call is TRBV5-8, the J call TRBJ2-7; no reliable D call. The germline V gene has CDR1 SGHTS and CDR2 YDEGEE. With 3 bases removed from V and 3 bases from J, the gap between germline ends came to 7 bases. CDR3 length: 12 amino acids. The chain's CDR3 is CASSSAGYEQYF. The CDR3 DNA is TGTGCCAGCAGCTCGGCAGGCTACGAGCAGTACTTC. The full variable domain, its missing parts supplied by reference TRBV5-8 and TRBJ2-7, is EAGVTQSPTHLIKTRGQQATLRCSPISGHTSVYWYQQALGLGLQFLLWYDEGEERNRGNFPPRFSGRQFPNYSSELNVNALELEDSALYLCASSSAGYEQYFGPGTRLTVT.

This sequence joins TRBV18 and TRBJ1-1; weak D call: TRBD1 (5 bases). This CDR3 comprises 15 residues. The V gene lost 3 bases and the J gene lost 3 bases, with 14 bases spanning the gap. Germline CDR1 and CDR2: KGHSH and LQKENI. The CDR3 protein is CASSPLHGADTEAFF. The CDR3 DNA is TGTGCCAGCTCACCTCTCCATGGGGCGGACACTGAAGCTTTCTTT.

This clone was seen only once. The gene calls are TRBV6-5 and TRBJ1-5; D is uncertain. This CDR3 is built from 11 residues. Per the germline V gene, CDR1 is MNHEY and CDR2 is SVGAGI. V was cut by 6 bases and J by 11 bases, with 11 bases left in between. CDR3 sequence: CASRESATQHF. The CDR3, as DNA: TGTGCCAGCAGAGAATCAGCGACCCAGCATTTT.

J is TRBJ2-5 and V is TRBV7-9; D is perhaps TRBD1 (5 bases). The end of the DNA is better explained by TRBJ2-7, so the J call may be wrong. The germline V gene has CDR1 SEHNR and CDR2 FQNEAQ (reference sequence). The CDR3 runs 12 residues. The CDR3 protein is CASRTVGHEQYF. The CDR3 DNA reads as TGTGCCAGCAGGACAGTTGGCCACGAGCAGTACTTC.

The chain employs TRBV6-5 and TRBJ1-1; a weak D match, TRBD1 (5 bases). The CDR3 has 14 amino acids. The V gene lost 2 bases and the J gene lost 4 bases, with 11 bases spanning the gap. Germline V gene sequence: CDR1 MNHEY, CDR2 SVGAGI. The CDR3 sequence is CASSYQGTSTEAFF. In DNA, the CDR3 is TGTGCCAGCAGTTACCAGGGTACAAGCACTGAAGCTTTCTTT.

This sequence joins TRBV6-1 and TRBJ2-2, with D tentatively TRBD1 (6 bases). This CDR3 region has 14 residues. The V end was cut by 3 bases, the J end by 3 bases, with 8 bases between. Looked up from germline, CDR1 is MNHNS and CDR2 is SASEGT. In DNA, the CDR3 is TGTGCCAGCAGTGAGGGACACGACACCGGGGAGCTGTTTTTT. Protein: CASSEGHDTGELFF.

The chain joins TRBV25-1 to TRBJ1-5, with a weak D call TRBD1 (5 bases). Trimming pared 1 base from V and 0 bases from J, leaving 7 bases between. The CDR3 sequence is 15 residues long. Looked up from germline, CDR1 is MGHDK and CDR2 is SYGVNS. For the CDR3, the DNA is TGTGCCAGCAGTGAATCGGGGGGTAGCAATCAGCCCCAGCATTTT. This translates into CASSESGGSNQPQHF. The whole variable domain, remainder taken from reference TRBV25-1 and TRBJ1-5, is EADIYQTPRYLVIGTGKKITLECSQTMGHDKMYWYQQDPGMELHLIHYSYGVNSTEKGDLSSESTVSRIRTEHFPLTLESARPSHTSQYLCASSESGGSNQPQHFGDGTRLSIL.

This sequence joins TRBV7-2 and TRBJ2-7, with 7 bases aligning to TRBD1. Germline trimming cut 5 bases from V and 7 bases from J; bases unmatched to any gene: 11. Germline V gives CDR1 SGHTA, CDR2 FQGNSA. The length of the CDR3 is 14 residues. The CDR3 region is CASSHGQAAVEQYF. The CDR3 bases are TGTGCCAGCAGCCATGGACAGGCGGCGGTGGAGCAGTACTTC. The full variable domain, completed using reference TRBV7-2 and TRBJ2-7, is GAGVSQSPSNKVTEKGKDVELRCDPISGHTALYWYRQSLGQGLEFLIYFQGNSAPDKSGLPSDRFSAERTGGSVSTLTIQRTQQEDSAVYLCASSHGQAAVEQYFGPGTRLTVT.